Listed below are T cell receptor beta chains from one sample, sequenced in a study of a mutant IDH1 vaccine in newly diagnosed glioma. Some clones are missing from TCRdb's copy, which holds only in-frame ones; the method was immunoSEQ multiplex PCR. Among around 70,000 clones, around 87% were seen once, and the ten largest hold 1.5% to 2%. Their antigen targets remain unknown. The sample in question was PBMCs, obtained from a glioma patient whose treatment included an IDH1 peptide vaccine. These receptors were taken from a man aged 25 to 40 with glioma. The CDR3 runs from the conserved cysteine through the conserved F or W. A D gene is named only where the DNA matches it firmly. Clone size is shown for a subset of rows, as once, few, many or a class of expanded clone.

.,TRBJ2-5,TRBV6-5,.,TGTGCCAGCAAAACGTGGGGCGGCCAAGAGACCCAGTACTTC,CASKTWGGQETQYF
.,TRBJ2-7,TRBV6-1,once,TGTGCCAGCAGTGAAGCAGGGGCCCTAGGTTACGAGCAGTACTTC,CASSEAGALGYEQYF
TRBD1,TRBJ1-1,TRBV18,.,TGTGCCAGCTCACCTATAAGTGTCGGGACAGGGAGGGTGGAAACTGAAGCTTTCTTT,CASSPISVGTGRVETEAFF
.,TRBJ1-1,TRBV19,.,TGTGCCAGTAGTATCACTGACACTGAAGCTTTCTTT,CASSITDTEAFF
.,TRBJ1-2,TRBV6-5,.,TGTGCCAGCGGGGGCGGGACACTCCATGGCTACACCTTC,CASGGGTLHGYTF
.,TRBJ1-2,TRBV6-1,.,TGTGCCAGCAGTGAAGCGGTGAACTATGGCTACACCTTC,CASSEAVNYGYTF
TRBD2,TRBJ2-1,TRBV4-2,.,TGTGCCAGCGGGGTGGGGAGGTTAGCGGGATACAATGAGCAGTTCTTC,CASGVGRLAGYNEQFF
.,TRBJ2-5,TRBV2,.,TGTGCAAGTGGGCCGCGCGAAAGAGAGACCCAGTACTTC,CASGPRERETQYF
TRBD1,TRBJ2-1,TRBV7-9,.,TGTGCCAGCAGCATAGGGGGCCGGTACAATGAGCAGTTCTTC,CASSIGGRYNEQFF
TRBD2,TRBJ2-7,TRBV7-9,.,TGTGCCAGCAGCTTAGTAGCAGCGGGAGGGCCCAACGAGCAGTACTTC,CASSLVAAGGPNEQYF
.,TRBJ2-7,TRBV29-1,.,TGCAGCGTTGGGCCTAGCGGACAGGGTGGTGGAGAGCAGTACTTC,CSVGPSGQGGGEQYF
.,TRBJ1-4,TRBV27,once,TGTGCCAGCAGTGCCGTGGATGCAACTAATGAAAAACTGTTTTTT,CASSAVDATNEKLFF
TRBD1,TRBJ1-4,TRBV28,.,TGTGCCAGCAGACTACAGGGGGACGAAAAACTGTTTTTT,CASRLQGDEKLFF
TRBD1,TRBJ2-3,TRBV30,once,TGTGCCTGGAAATTTACAGGGGCAAATACGCAGTATTTT,CAWKFTGANTQYF
.,TRBJ1-2,TRBV13,.,TGTGCCAGCAGCATGGACCTCAACTATGGCTACACCTTC,CASSMDLNYGYTF
TRBD1,TRBJ1-5,TRBV5-8,.,TGTGCCAGCAGCTTGGGACAGGGGGCATATCAGCCCCAGCATTTT,CASSLGQGAYQPQHF
TRBD1,TRBJ1-6,TRBV19,.,TGTGCCAGTAGTATCCCAACTCCGGACAGGGAGAATTCACCCCTCCACTTT,CASSIPTPDRENSPLHF
TRBD1,TRBJ1-1,TRBV9,.,TGTGCCAGCAGCGCCCGACAGGGGAACACTGAAGCTTTCTTT,CASSARQGNTEAFF
.,TRBJ1-2,TRBV28,.,TGTGCCAGCAGTTTATTTGGCAGGGGAAATGGCTACACCTTC,CASSLFGRGNGYTF
.,TRBJ2-5,TRBV7-9,.,TGTGCCAGCAGCCCGTCGGCGAGACTTAAAGAGACCCAGTACTTC,CASSPSARLKETQYF
.,TRBJ1-3,TRBV30,once,TGTGCCTGGAGTGGGATCAACACCATATATTTT,CAWSGINTIYF
TRBD1,TRBJ1-4,TRBV6-1,.,TGTGCCACCACCGGGACAGGAGCGGAAAAACTGTTTTTT,CATTGTGAEKLFF
.,TRBJ2-3,TRBV5-1,.,TGCGCCAGCAGCTTGGTGGAGCGGGACAACACAGATACGCAGTATTTT,CASSLVERDNTDTQYF